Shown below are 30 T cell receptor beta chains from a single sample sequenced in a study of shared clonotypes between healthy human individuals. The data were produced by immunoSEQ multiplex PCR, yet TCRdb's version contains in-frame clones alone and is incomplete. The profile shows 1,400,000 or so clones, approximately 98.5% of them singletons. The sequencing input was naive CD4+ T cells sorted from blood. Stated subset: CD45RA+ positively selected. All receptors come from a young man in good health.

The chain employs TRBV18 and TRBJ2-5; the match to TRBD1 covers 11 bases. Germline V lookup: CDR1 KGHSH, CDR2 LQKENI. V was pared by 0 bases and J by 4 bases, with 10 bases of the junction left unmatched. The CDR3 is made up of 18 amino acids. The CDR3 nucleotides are TGTGCCAGCTCACCACCTTCCGGGACAGGGGGTTTAGCAGAGACCCAGTACTTC. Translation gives CASSPPSGTGGLAETQYF. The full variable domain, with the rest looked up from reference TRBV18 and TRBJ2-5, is NAGVMQNPRHLVRRRGQEARLRCSPMKGHSHVYWYRQLPEEGLKFMVYLQKENIIDESGMPKERFSAEFPKEGPSILRIQQVVRGDSAAYFCASSPPSGTGGLAETQYFGPGTRLLVL.

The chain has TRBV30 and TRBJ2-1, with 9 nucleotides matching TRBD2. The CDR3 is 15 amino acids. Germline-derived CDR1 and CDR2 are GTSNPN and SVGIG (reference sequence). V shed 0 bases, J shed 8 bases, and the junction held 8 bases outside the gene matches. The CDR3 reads CAWSVRGRAWDEQFF. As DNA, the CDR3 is TGTGCCTGGAGTGTACGCGGGAGGGCCTGGGATGAGCAGTTCTTC.

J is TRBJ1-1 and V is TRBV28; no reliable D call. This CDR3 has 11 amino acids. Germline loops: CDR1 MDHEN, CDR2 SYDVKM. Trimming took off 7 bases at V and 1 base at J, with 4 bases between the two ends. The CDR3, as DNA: TGTGCCAGCACCAAGAACACTGAAGCTTTCTTT. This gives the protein CASTKNTEAFF.

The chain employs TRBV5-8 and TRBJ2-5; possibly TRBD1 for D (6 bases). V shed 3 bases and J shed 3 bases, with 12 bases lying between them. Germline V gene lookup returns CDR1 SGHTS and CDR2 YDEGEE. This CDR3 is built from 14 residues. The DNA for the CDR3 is TGTGCCAGCAGCTATGGACAGCCGAAAGAGACCCAGTACTTC. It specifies CASSYGQPKETQYF.

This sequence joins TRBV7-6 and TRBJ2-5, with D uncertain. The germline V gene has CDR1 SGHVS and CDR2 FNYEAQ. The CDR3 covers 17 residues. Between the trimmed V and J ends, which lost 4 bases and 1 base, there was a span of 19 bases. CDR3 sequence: CASSSPLRRSTQETQYF. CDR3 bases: TGTGCCAGCAGCTCACCCCTGCGCCGTTCCACCCAAGAGACCCAGTACTTC. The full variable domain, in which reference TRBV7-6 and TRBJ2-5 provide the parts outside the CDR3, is GAGVSQSPRYKVTKRGQDVALRCDPISGHVSLYWYRQALGQGPEFLTYFNYEAQQDKSGLPNDRFSAERPEGSISTLTIQRTEQRDSAMYRCASSSPLRRSTQETQYFGPGTRLLVL.

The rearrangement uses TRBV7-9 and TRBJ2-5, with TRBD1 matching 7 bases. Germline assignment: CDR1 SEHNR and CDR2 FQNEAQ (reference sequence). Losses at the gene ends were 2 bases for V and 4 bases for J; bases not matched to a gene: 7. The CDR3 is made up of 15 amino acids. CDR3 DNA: TGTGCCAGCAGCTTAAGTCTCCGGGACAGAGAGACCCAGTACTTC. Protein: CASSLSLRDRETQYF.

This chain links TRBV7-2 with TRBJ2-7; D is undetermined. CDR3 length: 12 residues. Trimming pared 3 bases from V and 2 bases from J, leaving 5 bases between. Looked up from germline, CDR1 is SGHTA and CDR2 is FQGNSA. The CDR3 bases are TGTGCCAGCAGCTTCGCGACCTACGAGCAGTACTTC. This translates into CASSFATYEQYF.

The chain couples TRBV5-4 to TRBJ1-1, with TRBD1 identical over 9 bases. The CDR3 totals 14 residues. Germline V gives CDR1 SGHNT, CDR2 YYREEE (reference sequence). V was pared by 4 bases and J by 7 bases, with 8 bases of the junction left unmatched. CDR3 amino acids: CASSNRDRVVEAFF. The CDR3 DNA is TGTGCCAGCAGCAACCGGGACAGGGTGGTTGAAGCTTTCTTT.

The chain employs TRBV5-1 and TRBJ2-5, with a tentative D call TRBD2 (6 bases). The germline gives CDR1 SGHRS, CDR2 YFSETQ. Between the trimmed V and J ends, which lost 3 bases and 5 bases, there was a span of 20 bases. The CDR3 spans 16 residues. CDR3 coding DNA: TGCGCCAGCAGCTCCCATATCGCGGGACTCGGGGAGACCCAGTACTTC. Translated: CASSSHIAGLGETQYF.

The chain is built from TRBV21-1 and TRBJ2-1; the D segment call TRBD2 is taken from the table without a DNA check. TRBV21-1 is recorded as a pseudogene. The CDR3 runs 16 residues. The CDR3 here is CASSKVPWRGDNEQFF. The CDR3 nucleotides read TGTGCCAGCAGCAAAGTCCCCTGGCGGGGGGACAATGAGCAGTTCTTC.

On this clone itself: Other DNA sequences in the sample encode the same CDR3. CDR3 protein: CASSPGGQETQYF. The CDR3, as DNA: TGCGCCAGCAGCCCGGGAGGTCAGGAGACCCAGTACTTC. The gene calls are TRBV5-1 and TRBJ2-5; 7 positions agree with TRBD2. The CDR3 consists of 13 residues. Looked up from germline, CDR1 is SGHRS and CDR2 is YFSETQ. The trim removed 4 bases at V and 5 bases at J, leaving 5 bases unmatched.

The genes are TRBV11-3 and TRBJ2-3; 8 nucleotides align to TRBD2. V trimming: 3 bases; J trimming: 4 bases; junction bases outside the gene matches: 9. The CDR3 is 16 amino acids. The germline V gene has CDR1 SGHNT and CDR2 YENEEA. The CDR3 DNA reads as TGTGCCAGCAGCTTCTCGGCGGGAGGTAGTGCAGATACGCAGTATTTT. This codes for CASSFSAGGSADTQYF.

The CDR3 is CASSPSPVETQYF. CDR3 nucleotide sequence: TGCGCCAGCTCCCCCAGTCCCGTCGAGACCCAGTACTTC. The chain combines TRBV10-2 with TRBJ2-5; D is unclear. The CDR3 length is 13 residues. CDR1 and CDR2 from the germline V gene are WSHSY and SAAADI. V gave up 8 bases and J gave up 5 bases, with 15 bases separating them.

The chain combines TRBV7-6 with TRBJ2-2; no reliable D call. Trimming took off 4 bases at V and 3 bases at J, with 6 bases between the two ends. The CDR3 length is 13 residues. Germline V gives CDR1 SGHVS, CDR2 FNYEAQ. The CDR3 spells CASSSAHTGELFF. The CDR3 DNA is TGTGCCAGCAGCTCCGCCCACACCGGGGAGCTGTTTTTT.

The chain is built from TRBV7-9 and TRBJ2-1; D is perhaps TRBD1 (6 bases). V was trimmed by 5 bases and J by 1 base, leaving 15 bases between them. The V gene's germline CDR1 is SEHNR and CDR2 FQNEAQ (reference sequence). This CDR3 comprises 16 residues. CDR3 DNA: TGTGCCAGCAGCACCACCGGGACAAATTCCTACAATGAGCAGTTCTTC. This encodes CASSTTGTNSYNEQFF.

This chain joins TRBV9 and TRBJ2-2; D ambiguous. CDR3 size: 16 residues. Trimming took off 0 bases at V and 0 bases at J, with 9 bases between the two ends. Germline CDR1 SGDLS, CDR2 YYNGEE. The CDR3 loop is CASSVGANANTGELFF. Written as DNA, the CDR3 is TGTGCCAGCAGCGTAGGTGCCAACGCGAACACCGGGGAGCTGTTTTTT.

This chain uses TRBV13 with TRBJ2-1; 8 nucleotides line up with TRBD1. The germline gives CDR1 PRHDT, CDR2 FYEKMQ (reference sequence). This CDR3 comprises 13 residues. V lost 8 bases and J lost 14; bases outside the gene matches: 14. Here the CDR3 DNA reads TGTGCCAGCTCGCTGACAGGGGTTTTCAATGAGTTCTTC. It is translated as CASSLTGVFNEFF.

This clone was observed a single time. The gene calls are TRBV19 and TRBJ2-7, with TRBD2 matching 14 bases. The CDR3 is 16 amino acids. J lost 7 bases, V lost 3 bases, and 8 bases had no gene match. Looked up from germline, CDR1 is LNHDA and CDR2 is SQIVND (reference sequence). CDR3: CASSIGGLAGAQEQYF. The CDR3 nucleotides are TGTGCCAGTAGTATCGGGGGACTAGCGGGAGCACAGGAGCAGTACTTC.

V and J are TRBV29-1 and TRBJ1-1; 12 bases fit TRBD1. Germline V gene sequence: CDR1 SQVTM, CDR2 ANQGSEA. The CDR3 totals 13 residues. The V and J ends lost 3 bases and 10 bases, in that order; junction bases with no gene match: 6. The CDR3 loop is CSVDEGTGGLAFF. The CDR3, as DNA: TGCAGCGTTGATGAGGGGACAGGGGGCTTAGCTTTCTTT.

The DNA of the CDR3 is TGTGCCAGCAGCTTTTTTCAGGGGATTTTGTTCAATGAGCAGTTCTTC. It translates to CASSFFQGILFNEQFF. The chain has TRBV5-4 and TRBJ2-1, with D possibly matching TRBD1 (6 bases). There are 16 residues in the CDR3. V was shortened by 2 bases and J by 6 bases, with 18 bases between the two germline ends. CDR1 and CDR2 (germline): SGHNT, YYREEE (reference sequence).

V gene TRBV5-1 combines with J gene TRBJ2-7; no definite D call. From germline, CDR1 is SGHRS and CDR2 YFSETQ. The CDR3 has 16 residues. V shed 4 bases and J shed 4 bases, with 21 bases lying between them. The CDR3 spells CASSGQAGRSVYEQYF. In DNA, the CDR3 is TGCGCCAGCAGCGGCCAGGCAGGTCGGTCGGTTTACGAGCAGTACTTC.

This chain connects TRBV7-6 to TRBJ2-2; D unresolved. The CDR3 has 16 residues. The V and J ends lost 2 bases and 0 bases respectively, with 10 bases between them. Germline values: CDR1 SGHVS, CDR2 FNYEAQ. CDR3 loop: CASSLQNFANTGELFF. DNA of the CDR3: TGTGCCAGCAGCTTACAGAACTTCGCGAACACCGGGGAGCTGTTTTTT.

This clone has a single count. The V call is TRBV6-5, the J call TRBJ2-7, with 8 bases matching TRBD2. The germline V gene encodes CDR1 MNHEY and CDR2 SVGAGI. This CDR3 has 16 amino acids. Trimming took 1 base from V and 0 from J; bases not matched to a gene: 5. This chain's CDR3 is CASSYWGGRPSYEQYF. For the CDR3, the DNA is TGTGCCAGCAGTTACTGGGGCGGGAGGCCCTCCTACGAGCAGTACTTC.

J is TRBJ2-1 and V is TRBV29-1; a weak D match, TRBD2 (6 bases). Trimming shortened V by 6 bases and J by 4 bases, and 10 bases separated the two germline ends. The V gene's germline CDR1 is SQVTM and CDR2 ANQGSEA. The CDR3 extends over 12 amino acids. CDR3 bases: TGCAGCGTCGGCGCGGGATACAATGAGCAGTTCTTC. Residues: CSVGAGYNEQFF.

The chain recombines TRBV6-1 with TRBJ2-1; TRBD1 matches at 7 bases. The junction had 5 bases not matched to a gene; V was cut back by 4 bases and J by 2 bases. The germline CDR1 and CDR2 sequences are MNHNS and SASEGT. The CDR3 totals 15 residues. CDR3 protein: CASSATGQTYNEQFF. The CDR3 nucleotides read TGTGCCAGCAGTGCTACGGGACAGACCTACAATGAGCAGTTCTTC.

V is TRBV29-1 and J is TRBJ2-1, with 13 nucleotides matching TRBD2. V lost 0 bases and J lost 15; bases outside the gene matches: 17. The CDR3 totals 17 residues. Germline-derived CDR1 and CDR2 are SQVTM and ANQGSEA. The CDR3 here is CSVEDWQVGEGLAGWFF. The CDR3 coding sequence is TGCAGCGTTGAAGATTGGCAGGTCGGGGAGGGACTAGCGGGATGGTTCTTC.

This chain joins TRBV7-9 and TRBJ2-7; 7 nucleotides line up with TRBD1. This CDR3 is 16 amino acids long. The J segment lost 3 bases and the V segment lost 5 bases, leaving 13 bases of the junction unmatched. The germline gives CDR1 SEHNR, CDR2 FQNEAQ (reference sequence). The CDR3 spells CASSERGTVDNYEQYF. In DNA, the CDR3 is TGTGCCAGCAGCGAAAGAGGGACAGTAGATAACTACGAGCAGTACTTC. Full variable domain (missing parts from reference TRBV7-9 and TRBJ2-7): DTGVSQNPRHKITKRGQNVTFRCDPISEHNRLYWYRQTLGQGPEFLTYFQNEAQLEKSRLLSDRFSAERPKGSFSTLEIQRTEQGDSAMYLCASSERGTVDNYEQYFGPGTRLTVT.

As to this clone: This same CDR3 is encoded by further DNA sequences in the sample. The CDR3 here is CATSRGGETQYF. The CDR3, as DNA: TGTGCCACCAGCAGAGGGGGGGAGACCCAGTACTTC. This sequence joins TRBV15 and TRBJ2-5; D assignment may be TRBD1 or TRBD2 (5 bases each). Deletions cut 1 base from V and 5 bases from J, with 5 bases between. This CDR3 comprises 12 residues. Germline V lookup: CDR1 LNHNV, CDR2 YYDKDF (reference sequence).

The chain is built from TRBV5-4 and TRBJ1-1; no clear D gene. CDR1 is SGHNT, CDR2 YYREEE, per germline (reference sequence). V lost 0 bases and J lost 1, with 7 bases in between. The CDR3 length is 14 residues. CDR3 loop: CASSLDSRNTEAFF. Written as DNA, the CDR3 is TGTGCCAGCAGCTTGGATTCAAGGAACACTGAAGCTTTCTTT.

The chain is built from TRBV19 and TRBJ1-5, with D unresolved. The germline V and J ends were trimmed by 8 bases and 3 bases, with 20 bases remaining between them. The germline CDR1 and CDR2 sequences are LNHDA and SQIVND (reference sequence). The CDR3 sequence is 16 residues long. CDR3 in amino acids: CASSPLSRGDNQPQHF. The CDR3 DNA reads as TGTGCCAGTTCCCCCTTGTCGCGAGGAGACAATCAGCCCCAGCATTTT.